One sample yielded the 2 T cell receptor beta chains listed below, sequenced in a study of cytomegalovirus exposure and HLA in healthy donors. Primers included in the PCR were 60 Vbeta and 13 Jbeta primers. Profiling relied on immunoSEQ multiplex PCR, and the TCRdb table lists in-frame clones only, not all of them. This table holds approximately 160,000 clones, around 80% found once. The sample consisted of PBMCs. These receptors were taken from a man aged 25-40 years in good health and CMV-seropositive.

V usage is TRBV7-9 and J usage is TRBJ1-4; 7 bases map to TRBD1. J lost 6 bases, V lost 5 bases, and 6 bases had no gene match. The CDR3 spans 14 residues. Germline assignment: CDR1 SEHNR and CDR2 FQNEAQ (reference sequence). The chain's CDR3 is CASSETGMDEKLFF. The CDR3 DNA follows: TGTGCCAGCAGCGAGACAGGGATGGATGAAAAACTGTTTTTT.

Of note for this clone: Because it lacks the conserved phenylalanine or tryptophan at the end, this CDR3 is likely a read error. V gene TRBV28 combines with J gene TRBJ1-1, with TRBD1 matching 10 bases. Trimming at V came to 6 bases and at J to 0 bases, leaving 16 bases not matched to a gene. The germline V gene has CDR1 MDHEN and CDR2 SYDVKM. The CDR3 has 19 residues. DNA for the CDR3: TGTGCCAGCAGCCGACGATTTTTGAGACAGGGGGCACTGAACACTGAAGCTTTCCTT. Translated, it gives CASSRRFLRQGALNTEAFL.